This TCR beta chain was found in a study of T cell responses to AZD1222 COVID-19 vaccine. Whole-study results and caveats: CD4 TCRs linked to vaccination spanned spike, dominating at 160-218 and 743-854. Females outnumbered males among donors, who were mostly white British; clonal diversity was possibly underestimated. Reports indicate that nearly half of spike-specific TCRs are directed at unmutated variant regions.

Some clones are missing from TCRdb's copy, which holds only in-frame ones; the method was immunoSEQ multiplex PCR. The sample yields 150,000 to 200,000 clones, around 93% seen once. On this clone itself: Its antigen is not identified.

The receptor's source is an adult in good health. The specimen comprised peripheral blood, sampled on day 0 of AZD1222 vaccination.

The CDR3 loop reads CASSWGIGNTEAFF. CDR3 coding DNA: TGTGCCAGTAGTTGGGGTATAGGGAACACTGAAGCTTTCTTT. The chain combines TRBV19 with TRBJ1-1; no clear D. The V end lost 5 bases, the J end lost 1 base, and 11 bases lay between the germline ends. The CDR3 is made up of 14 amino acids. The germline V gene encodes CDR1 LNHDA and CDR2 SQIVND (reference sequence).